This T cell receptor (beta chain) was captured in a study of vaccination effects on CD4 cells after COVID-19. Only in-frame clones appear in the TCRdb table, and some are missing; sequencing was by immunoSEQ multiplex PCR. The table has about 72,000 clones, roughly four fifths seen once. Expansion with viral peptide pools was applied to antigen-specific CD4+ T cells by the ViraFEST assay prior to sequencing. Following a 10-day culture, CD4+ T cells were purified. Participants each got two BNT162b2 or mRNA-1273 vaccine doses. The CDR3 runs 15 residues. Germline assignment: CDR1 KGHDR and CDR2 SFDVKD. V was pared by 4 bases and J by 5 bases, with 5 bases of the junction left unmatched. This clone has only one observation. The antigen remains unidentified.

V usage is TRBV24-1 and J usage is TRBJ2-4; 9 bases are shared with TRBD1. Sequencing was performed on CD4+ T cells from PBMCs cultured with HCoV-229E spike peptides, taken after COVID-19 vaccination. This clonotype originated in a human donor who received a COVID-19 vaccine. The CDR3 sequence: CATSETQGAQNIQYF. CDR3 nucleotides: TGTGCCACCAGTGAGACACAGGGGGCTCAAAACATTCAGTACTTC.